This T cell receptor (beta chain) was sequenced in a study of T cells expressing NK-cell markers. TCRdb reanalyzed the 5' RACE reads and collapses them to one entry per CDR3 protein, without DNA. In all, the sample yields approximately 550,000 distinct CDR3 sequences. The germline V gene has CDR1 ENHRY and CDR2 SYGVKD. The CDR3 sequence is 17 residues long. Study-level points and caveats: A handful of donors showed these clonotypes also leading the CD3+CD56-NKG2C+ fraction.

In the case of this clonotype: Antigen: not known.

The chain employs TRBV10-3 and TRBJ2-6; as DNA is missing, the TRBD1 call by TCRdb cannot be tested. This receptor was identified in a man aged 18 to 30 in good health. The sequencing sample was made of blood T cells: a sorted CD56 or NKG2C T cell subset, CD4+ or CD8+ T cells, or bulk PBMC T cells (not recorded which). The CDR3 region is CAISPRTGTSGANVLTF.